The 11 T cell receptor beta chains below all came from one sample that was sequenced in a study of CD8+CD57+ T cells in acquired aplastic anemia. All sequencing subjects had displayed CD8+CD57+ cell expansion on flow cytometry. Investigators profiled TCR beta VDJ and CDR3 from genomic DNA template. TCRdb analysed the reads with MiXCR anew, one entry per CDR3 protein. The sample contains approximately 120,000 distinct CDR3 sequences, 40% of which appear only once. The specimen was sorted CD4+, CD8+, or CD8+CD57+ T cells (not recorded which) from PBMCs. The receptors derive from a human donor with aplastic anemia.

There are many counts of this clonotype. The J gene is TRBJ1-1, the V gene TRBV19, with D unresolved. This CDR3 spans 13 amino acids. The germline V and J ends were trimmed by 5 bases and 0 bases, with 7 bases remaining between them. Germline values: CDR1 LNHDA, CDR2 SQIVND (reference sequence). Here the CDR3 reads CASSRRMNTEAFF. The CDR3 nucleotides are TGTGCCAGTAGTCGAAGAATGAACACTGAAGCTTTCTTT.

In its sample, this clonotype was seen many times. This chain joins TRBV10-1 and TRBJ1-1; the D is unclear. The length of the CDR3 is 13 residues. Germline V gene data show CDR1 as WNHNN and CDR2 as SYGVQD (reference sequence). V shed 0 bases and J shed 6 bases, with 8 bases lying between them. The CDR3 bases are TGCGCCAGCAGTGAGTCTACGTCTCCTGAAGCTTTCTTT. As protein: CASSESTSPEAFF.

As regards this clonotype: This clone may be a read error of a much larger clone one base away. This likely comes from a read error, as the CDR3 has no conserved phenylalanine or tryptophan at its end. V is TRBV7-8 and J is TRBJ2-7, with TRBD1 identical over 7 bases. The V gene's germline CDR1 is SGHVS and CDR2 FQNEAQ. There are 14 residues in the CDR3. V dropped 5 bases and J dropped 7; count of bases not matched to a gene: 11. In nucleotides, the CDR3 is TGTGCCAGCAGCCAAGACGCCTGGACAGGAGAGCAGTACATC. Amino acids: CASSQDAWTGEQYI.

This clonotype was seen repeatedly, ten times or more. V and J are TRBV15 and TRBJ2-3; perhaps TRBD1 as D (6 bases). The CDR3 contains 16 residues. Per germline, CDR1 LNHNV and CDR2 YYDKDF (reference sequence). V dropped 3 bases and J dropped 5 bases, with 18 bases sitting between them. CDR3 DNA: TGTGCCACCAGCAGTATAACATCAGGGGAGCTAGATACGCAGTATTTT. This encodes CATSSITSGELDTQYF.

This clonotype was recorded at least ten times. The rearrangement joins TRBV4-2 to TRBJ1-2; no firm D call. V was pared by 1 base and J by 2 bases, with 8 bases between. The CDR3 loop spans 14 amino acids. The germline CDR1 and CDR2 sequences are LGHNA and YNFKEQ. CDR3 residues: CASSQVLENYGYTF. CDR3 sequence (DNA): TGTGCCAGCAGCCAAGTCCTTGAGAACTATGGCTACACCTTC.

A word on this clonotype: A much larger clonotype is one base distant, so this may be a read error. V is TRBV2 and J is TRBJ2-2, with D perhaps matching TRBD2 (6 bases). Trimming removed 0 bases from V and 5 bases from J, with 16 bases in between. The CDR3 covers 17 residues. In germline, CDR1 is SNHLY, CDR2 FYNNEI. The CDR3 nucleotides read TGTGCCAGCAGTGAAGCGGGGTGGAGGGCCTCGACCGGGGAGCTGTTTTTT. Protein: CASSEAGWRASTGELFF.

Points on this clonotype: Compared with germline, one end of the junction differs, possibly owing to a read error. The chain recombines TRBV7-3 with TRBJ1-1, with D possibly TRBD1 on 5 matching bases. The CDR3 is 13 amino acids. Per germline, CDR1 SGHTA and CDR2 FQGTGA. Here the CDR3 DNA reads TGTGCCAGCAGCCTAACAGCAGGGACTGAAGCTTTCTTT. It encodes CASSLTAGTEAFF.

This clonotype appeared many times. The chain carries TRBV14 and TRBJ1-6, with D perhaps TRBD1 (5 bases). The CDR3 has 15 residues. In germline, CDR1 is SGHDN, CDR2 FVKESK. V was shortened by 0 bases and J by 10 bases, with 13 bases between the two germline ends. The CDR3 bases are TGTGCCAGCAGCCAAGATTGGGGGGTAAGCTCACCCCTCCACTTT. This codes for CASSQDWGVSSPLHF.

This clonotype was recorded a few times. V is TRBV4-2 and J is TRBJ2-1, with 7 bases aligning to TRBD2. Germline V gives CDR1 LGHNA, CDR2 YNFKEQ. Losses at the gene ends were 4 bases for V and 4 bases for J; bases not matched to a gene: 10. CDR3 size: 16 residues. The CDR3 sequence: CASSRDGGTSYNEQFF. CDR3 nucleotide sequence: TGTGCCAGCAGCCGGGACGGGGGGACCTCTTACAATGAGCAGTTCTTC.

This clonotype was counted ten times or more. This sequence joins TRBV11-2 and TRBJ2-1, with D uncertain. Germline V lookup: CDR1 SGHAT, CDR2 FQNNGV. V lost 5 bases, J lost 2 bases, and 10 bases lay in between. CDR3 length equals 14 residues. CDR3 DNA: TGTGCCAGCAGCCGAAATACAGCCTACAATGAGCAGTTCTTC. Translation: CASSRNTAYNEQFF.

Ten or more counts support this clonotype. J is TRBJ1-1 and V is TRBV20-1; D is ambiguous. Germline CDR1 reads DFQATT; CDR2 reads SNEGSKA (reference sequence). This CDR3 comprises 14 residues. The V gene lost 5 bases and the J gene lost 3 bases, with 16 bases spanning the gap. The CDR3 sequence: CSAPDRSRDTEAFF. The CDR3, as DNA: TGCAGTGCTCCCGATAGATCTAGGGACACTGAAGCTTTCTTT.